Reported below is one T cell receptor (beta chain). Its target is not known. The data were taken from a study of CD8+CD57+ T cells in acquired aplastic anemia. Background on the study: An average of approximately 3.4 ug of DNA was obtained from sorted CD4+ and CD8+ cells. CD4+ cells from healthy donors averaged around 10 million reads. The study's findings and limits: Overlapping CD8+ CDR3 repertoires of patients and controls contained about 27 shared sequences.

TCR beta VDJ and CDR3 profiling used genomic DNA as template. MiXCR, run by TCRdb on the reads, gives a single entry per CDR3 protein. The sample shows some 190,000 distinct CDR3 sequences, about 53% of them seen only once. The CDR3 is 16 residues long. Germline V gene sequence: CDR1 MRHNA, CDR2 SNTAGT. Unmatched junction bases numbered 13, after V lost 5 bases and J lost 5 bases. The sequence came from a human donor in good health, serving as a control. The chain is built from TRBV6-4 and TRBJ1-2; 8 bases map to TRBD1. Sequenced sample: sorted CD4+, CD8+, or CD8+CD57+ T cells (not recorded which) from PBMCs. This CDR3 reads CASSLAGTGPTYGYTF. The DNA of the CDR3 is TGTGCCAGCAGTCTCGCCGGGACAGGCCCTACTTATGGCTACACCTTC.